The sequence of this T cell receptor beta chain was determined in a study of human versus mouse CDR3 diversity and MHC coevolution. This CDR3 has 13 residues. Between the trimmed V and J ends, which lost 5 bases and 7 bases, there was a span of 11 bases. Germline V gene sequence: CDR1 SNHLY, CDR2 FYNNEI. Only in-frame clones appear in the TCRdb table, and some are missing; sequencing was by immunoSEQ multiplex PCR. Here the sample spans around 59,000 clones, around 94% being singletons. The sample taken for sequencing was naive CD4+ T cells from blood. Regarding subset: CD45RO-negative CD62L-positive naive CD4 T cells. The V gene is TRBV2, the J gene TRBJ2-2; a weak D match, TRBD2 (6 bases). This sequence was found in a person aged 60 to 70 in good health. CDR3 in amino acids: CASSPGTHGELFF. The CDR3 region has the DNA TGTGCCAGCAGTCCCGGGACTCACGGGGAGCTGTTTTTT.